What follows is one TCR beta chain and its context. Its antigen is not known. Study-wide findings and caveats: In terms of TCR gene usage, tumor memory CD4+ T cells clustered together with blood and lymph node memory CD4+ cells, as well as with lymph node naive CD4+ cells.

In germline, CDR1 is SGHTA, CDR2 FQGTGA. The ends lost 1 base at V and 0 bases at J; junction bases unmatched: 6. CDR3 length: 17 residues. One entry per CDR3 protein, called by TCRdb with MiXCR from the 5' RACE reads. The sample includes about 60,000 distinct CDR3 sequences, nearly 30% of them seen just once. Sequencing was carried out using tumor-infiltrating naive CD4+ T cells sorted from the breast tumor. Documented subset: naive CD4+ T cells, CD4+CD45RA+CD25-. The TCR sequence derives from a female donor with breast cancer. The rearrangement joins TRBV7-3 to TRBJ2-1, with 7 bases identical to TRBD2. The CDR3, as DNA: TGTGCCAGCAGCTTAAACCCCGGCGGGGGCTCCTACAATGAGCAGTTCTTC. Translation gives CASSLNPGGGSYNEQFF.